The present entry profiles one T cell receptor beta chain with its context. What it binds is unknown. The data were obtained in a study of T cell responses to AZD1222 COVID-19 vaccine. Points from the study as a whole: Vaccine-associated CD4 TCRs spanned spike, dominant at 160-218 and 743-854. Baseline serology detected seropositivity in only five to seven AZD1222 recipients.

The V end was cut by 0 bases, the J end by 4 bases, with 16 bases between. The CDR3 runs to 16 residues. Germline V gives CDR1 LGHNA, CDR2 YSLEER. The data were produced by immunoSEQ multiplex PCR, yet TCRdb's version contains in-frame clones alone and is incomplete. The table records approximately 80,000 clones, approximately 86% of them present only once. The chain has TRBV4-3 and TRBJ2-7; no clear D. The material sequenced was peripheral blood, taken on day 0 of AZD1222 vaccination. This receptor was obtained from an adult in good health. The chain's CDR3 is CASSQDRSFIPYEQYF. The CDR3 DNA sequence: TGCGCCAGCAGCCAAGACAGATCTTTCATCCCTTACGAGCAGTACTTC.